This TCR beta chain appears in the sequencing data of a study of cytomegalovirus exposure and HLA in healthy donors. Whole-study context: A later analysis reported the same platform for the 120 validation repertoires and the 666 first-cohort repertoires.

Sequenced by immunoSEQ multiplex PCR; TCRdb stores in-frame clones only, minus some. The sample holds a few hundred thousand clones, 85% to 90% seen once. CDR1 is MNHEY and CDR2 is SMNVEV in the germline V gene (reference sequence). The CDR3 totals 15 residues. The V gene lost 4 bases and the J gene lost 7 bases, with 17 bases spanning the gap. The chain has TRBV27 and TRBJ1-3; D gene ambiguous. Sequencing was carried out using PBMCs. The TCR comes from a woman aged 18 to 35 in good health and CMV-seronegative. DNA for the CDR3: TGTGCCAGCAGTTCCTGGACCCCACCGGGGAACACCATATATTTT. As protein: CASSSWTPPGNTIYF.